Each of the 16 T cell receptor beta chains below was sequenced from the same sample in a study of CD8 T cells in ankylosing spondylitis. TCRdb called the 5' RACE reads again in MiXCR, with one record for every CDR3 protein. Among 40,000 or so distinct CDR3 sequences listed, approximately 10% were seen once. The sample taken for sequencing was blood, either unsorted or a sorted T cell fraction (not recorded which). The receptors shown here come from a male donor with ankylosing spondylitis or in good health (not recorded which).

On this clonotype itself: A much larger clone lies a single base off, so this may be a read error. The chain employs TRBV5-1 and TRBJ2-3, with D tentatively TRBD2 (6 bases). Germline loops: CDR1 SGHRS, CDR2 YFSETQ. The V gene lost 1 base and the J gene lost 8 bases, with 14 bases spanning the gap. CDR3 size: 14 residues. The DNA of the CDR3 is TGCGCCAGCAGCTTGTCGCGCCAGGGAGGTACGCAGTATTTT. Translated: CASSLSRQGGTQYF.

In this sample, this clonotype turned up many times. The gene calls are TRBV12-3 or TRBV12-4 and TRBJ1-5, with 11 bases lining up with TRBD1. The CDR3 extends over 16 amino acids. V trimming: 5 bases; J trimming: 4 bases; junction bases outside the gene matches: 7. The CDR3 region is CASSPGTGGINQPQHF. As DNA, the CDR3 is TGTGCCAGCAGTCCCGGGACAGGGGGAATTAATCAGCCCCAGCATTTT.

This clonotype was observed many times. CDR3 loop: CSALTSAYTGELFF. CDR3 DNA: TGCAGTGCTTTGACTAGCGCCTACACCGGGGAGCTGTTTTTT. The J gene is TRBJ2-2, the V gene TRBV20-1; 8 bases agree with TRBD2. This CDR3 has 14 residues. Germline V CDR1 and CDR2: DFQATT, SNEGSKA (reference sequence). After removal of 5 bases from V and 3 bases from J, the junction contained 5 bases not matched to a gene.

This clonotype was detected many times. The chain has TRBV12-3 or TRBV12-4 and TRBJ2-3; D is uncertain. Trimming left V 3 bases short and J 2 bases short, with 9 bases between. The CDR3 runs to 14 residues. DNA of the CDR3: TGTGCCAGCAGTTTTGGGCTAGACACAGATACGCAGTATTTT. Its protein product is CASSFGLDTDTQYF.

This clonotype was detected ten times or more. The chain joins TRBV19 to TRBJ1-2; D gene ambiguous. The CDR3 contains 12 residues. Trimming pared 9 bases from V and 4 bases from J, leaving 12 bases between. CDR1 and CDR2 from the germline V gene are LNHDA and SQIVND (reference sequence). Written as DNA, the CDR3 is TGTGCCAGCGGGTTCGGAACCTATGGCTACACCTTC. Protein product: CASGFGTYGYTF.

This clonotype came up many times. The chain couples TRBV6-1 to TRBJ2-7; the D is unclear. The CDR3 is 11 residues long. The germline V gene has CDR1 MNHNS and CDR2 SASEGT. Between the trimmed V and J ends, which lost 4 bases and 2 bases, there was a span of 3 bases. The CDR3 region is CASSGAYEQYF. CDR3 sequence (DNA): TGTGCCAGCAGTGGTGCCTACGAGCAGTACTTC.

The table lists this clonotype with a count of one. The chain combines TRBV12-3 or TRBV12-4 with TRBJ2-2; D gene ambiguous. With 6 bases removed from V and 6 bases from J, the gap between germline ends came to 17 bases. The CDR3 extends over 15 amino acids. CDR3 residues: CASSRRRIDAGELFF. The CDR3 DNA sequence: TGTGCCAGCAGCCGACGACGGATAGATGCCGGGGAGCTGTTTTTT.

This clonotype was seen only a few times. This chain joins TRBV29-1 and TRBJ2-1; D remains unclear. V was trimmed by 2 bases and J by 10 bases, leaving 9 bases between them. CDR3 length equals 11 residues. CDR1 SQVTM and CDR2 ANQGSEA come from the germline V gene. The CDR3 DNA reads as TGCAGCGTTGAAAGAATAAGGGAGCAGTTCTTC. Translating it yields CSVERIREQFF.

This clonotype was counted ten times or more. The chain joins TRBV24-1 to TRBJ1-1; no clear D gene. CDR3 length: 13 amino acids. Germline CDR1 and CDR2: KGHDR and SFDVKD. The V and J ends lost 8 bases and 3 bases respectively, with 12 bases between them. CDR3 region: CATIGDGDTEAFF. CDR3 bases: TGTGCCACCATAGGAGACGGGGACACTGAAGCTTTCTTT.

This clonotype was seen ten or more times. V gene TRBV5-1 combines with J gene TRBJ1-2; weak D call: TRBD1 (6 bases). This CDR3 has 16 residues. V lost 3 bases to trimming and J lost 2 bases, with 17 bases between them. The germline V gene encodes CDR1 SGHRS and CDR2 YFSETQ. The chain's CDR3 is CASSSPSQGSNYGYTF. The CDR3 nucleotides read TGCGCCAGCAGCTCCCCCTCTCAGGGGTCCAACTATGGCTACACCTTC.

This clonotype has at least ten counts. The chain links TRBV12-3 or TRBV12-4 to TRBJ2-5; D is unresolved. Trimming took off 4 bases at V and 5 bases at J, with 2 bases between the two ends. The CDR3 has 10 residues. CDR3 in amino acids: CASSSETQYF. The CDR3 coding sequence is TGTGCCAGCAGTTCCGAGACCCAGTACTTC.

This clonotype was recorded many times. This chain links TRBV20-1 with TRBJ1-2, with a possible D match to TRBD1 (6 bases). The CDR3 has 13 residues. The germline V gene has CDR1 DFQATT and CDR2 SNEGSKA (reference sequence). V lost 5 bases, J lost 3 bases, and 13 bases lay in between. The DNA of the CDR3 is TGCAGTGCTCCGGACAGCAAGGACTATGGCTACACCTTC. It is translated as CSAPDSKDYGYTF.

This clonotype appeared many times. The CDR3 DNA reads TGCGCCAGCAGCACGGGGGGTCCCTACGAGCAGTACTTC. Translating gives CASSTGGPYEQYF. The chain is built from TRBV5-1 and TRBJ2-7, with TRBD2 matching over 7 bases. Trimming took 4 bases from V and 2 from J; bases not matched to a gene: 3. This CDR3 contains 13 residues. Looked up from germline, CDR1 is SGHRS and CDR2 is YFSETQ. Together with reference TRBV5-1 and TRBJ2-7, the CDR3 gives the full variable domain: KAGVTQTPRYLIKTRGQQVTLSCSPISGHRSVSWYQQTPGQGLQFLFEYFSETQRNKGNFPGRFSGRQFSNSRSEMNVSTLELGDSALYLCASSTGGPYEQYFGPGTRLTVT.

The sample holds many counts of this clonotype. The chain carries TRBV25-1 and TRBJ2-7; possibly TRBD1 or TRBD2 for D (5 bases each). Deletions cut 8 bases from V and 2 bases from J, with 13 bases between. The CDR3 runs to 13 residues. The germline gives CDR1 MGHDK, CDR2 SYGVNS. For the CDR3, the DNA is TGTGCCAGCCTCTCCGGGACGGCCTACGAGCAGTACTTC. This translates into CASLSGTAYEQYF.

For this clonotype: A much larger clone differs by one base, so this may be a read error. The CDR3 DNA is TGTGCCAGCAGCCCAACAGGGGAATACACCGGGGAGCTGTTTTTT. As protein: CASSPTGEYTGELFF. V usage is TRBV5-5 and J usage is TRBJ2-2; 7 bases match TRBD1. The ends lost 4 bases at V and 3 bases at J; junction bases unmatched: 6. CDR1 is SGHKS and CDR2 is YYEKEE in the germline V gene (reference sequence). The CDR3 has 15 residues.

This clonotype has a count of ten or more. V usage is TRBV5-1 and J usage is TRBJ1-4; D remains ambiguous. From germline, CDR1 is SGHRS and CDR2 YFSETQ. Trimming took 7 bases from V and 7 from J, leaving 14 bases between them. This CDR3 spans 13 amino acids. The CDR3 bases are TGCGCCAGCGGAATAAGCGGCGGTGAAAAACTGTTTTTT. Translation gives CASGISGGEKLFF.